This T cell receptor beta chain was observed in a study of blood T cell repertoires in COVID-19. The protocol was immunoSEQ multiplex PCR, while the TCRdb copy is restricted to in-frame clones and leaves out a portion. This sample has under 250,000 clones, with roughly 83% found just once. The ends were cut back, 5 bases at V and 4 bases at J, with 15 bases in the middle. CDR1 SGHRS and CDR2 YFSETQ come from the germline V gene. The CDR3 has 14 residues. This clone was seen a few times. Enrolled during active infection, Seattle patients were then followed longitudinally. V is TRBV5-1 and J is TRBJ1-1; a possible D gene is TRBD1 (6 bases). Sequences were obtained from peripheral blood. This clonotype originated in a woman aged 40-49 years with COVID-19, enrolled during active disease. The CDR3 DNA sequence: TGCGCCAGCAGAATGCAGGGGAGTACCACTGAAGCTTTCTTT. It codes for CASRMQGSTTEAFF.